This T cell receptor beta chain was sequenced during a study of blood T cell repertoires in COVID-19 (TCRdb year 2020). A note on the overall study: Samples from collaborators originated in the United States, Italy and Spain and spanned both the acute and convalescent phases of COVID-19. Subjects who had been exposed to COVID-19, were actively infected with it, or had recovered from it provided the deeply sampled blood TCRbeta repertoires that made up the dataset. The prospective study material was composed of cDNA or gDNA derived from T cells, B-cell-depleted T cells, or PBMCs. A freely available public database, intended as a resource for researchers studying the immune response to SARS-CoV-2, is where the repertoires were released. Nearly every sample came with metadata listing a de-identified subject ID, COVID-19 status, age in years and sex. Samples were obtained from the ongoing ImmuneRACE study (first 160 participants) and from 1,000 to 1,500 subjects provided by 6 global collaborators. Where HLA class I and class II types were available, the types were taken from metadata supplied by the sample provider, not from assay-based typing. The full study reports these points: The amount of clinical and demographic metadata varied by source and participant and was provided uncurated.

Collaborating institutions collected whole blood in K2EDTA tubes following their own protocols. For TCRbeta analysis, collaborators shipped samples in one of three forms: frozen whole blood, isolated PBMCs, or DNA extracted from either of those sample types. In regard to this clone: The specificity of this receptor is unknown. No quality values exist for individual bases; no much larger clone is one base distant.

The immunoSEQ Assay, a bias-controlled multiplex PCR, was used to amplify TCRbeta CDR3 regions from genomic DNA. The published analysis was carried out like this. Nucleated cell counts per sample were estimated from amplification of reference gene primers within the assay. To quantify the absolute abundance of each unique TCRbeta CDR3 rearrangement, sequence reads were collapsed and filtered. Productive Simpson clonality was computed per sample as the square root of Simpson's diversity index over productive rearrangements. TCRdb stores this immuneACCESS table with in-frame sequences only. Part of the clones is absent; in the studies checked, under half of the shortfall reflects unresolved V genes, and no reason is known for the rest. V and J calls and clone size are as listed in that table; D and trimming were resolved from the DNA. This sample is represented by 74,000 or so clones; nearly 90% of them were singletons. Of the sample, 8.2% is held by the ten largest clones.

The sample consisted of peripheral blood. The origin of this receptor is a man aged 50 or older with active COVID-19.

Here is the DNA: TGTGCCAGCAGCTTAGCTCTCACAGGGCCCAATGTTGGAGCTTTCTTT. Its protein product is CASSLALTGPNVGAFF. The chain links TRBV7-9 with TRBJ1-1, with TRBD1 as a weak D call on 6 bases. CDR1 and CDR2 (SEHNR, FQNEAQ) derive from the germline V gene (reference sequence). Between the V and J ends, shortened by 0 bases and 10 bases respectively, the junction contains 21 bases. The CDR3 has 16 amino acids, counting the end cysteine and phenylalanine. Kept here is only the CDR3 DNA, which spans 48 bases and is read in frame from base 1.